Listed below are T cell receptor beta chains from one sample, sequenced in a study of blood T cell repertoires in COVID-19. Method: immunoSEQ multiplex PCR; TCRdb's copy keeps in-frame clones and lacks some. Of 60,000 to 65,000 clones in the sample, approximately 91% were seen once. Sequencing was done on a sample of peripheral blood. The receptors originated from a man aged 45-60 years with active COVID-19. The CDR3 runs from the conserved cysteine through the conserved F or W. D genes are given only for firm matches. Clone sizes are given selectively: once, few, many, or a class where the clone is expanded.

once,16,TRBJ1-6,TRBD1,TRBV27,CASSFQNRGQGSPLHF,TGTGCCAGCAGTTTCCAGAACAGGGGACAAGGTTCACCCCTCCACTTT
NA,13,TRBJ2-3,NA,TRBV18,CASSPAWKEAQYF,TGTGCCAGCTCACCAGCGTGGAAGGAGGCGCAGTATTTT
once,14,TRBJ1-4,NA,TRBV9,CASGPRTVNEKLFF,TGTGCCAGCGGCCCCCGGACAGTAAATGAAAAACTGTTTTTT
NA,12,TRBJ2-5,NA,TRBV2,CASSDQSETQYF,TGTGCCAGCAGTGACCAGTCGGAGACCCAGTACTTC
NA,16,TRBJ2-3,TRBD1,TRBV14,CASSLGQAYLSDTQYF,TGTGCCAGCAGCCTTGGACAGGCCTACTTATCAGATACGCAGTATTTT
NA,17,TRBJ1-3,NA,TRBV21-1,CASSNGGRLSSGNTIYF,TGTGCCAGCAGCAATGGAGGCAGGCTGAGCTCTGGAAACACCATATATTTT
NA,15,TRBJ2-5,TRBD2,TRBV5-4,CASSDKPTSGETQYF,TGTGCCAGCAGCGATAAACCCACTAGCGGGGAGACCCAGTACTTC
NA,11,TRBJ2-7,NA,TRBV10-3,CAISYEYEQYF,TGTGCCATCAGTTACGAGTACGAGCAGTACTTC
NA,16,TRBJ2-5,NA,TRBV3-1/TRBV3-2,CASKGPYQDTSNRRYF,TGTGCCAGCAAGGGCCCTTACCAGGACACTTCGAACCGAAGGTACTTC
NA,16,TRBJ1-5,NA,TRBV4-1,CASSQIQGGRGQPQHF,TGCGCCAGCAGCCAAATACAGGGCGGTCGGGGTCAGCCCCAGCATTTT
NA,12,TRBJ1-2,NA,TRBV21-1,CASSKKGDGYTF,TGTGCCAGCAGTAAAAAGGGGGATGGCTACACCTTC
NA,18,TRBJ2-2,TRBD2,TRBV9,CASSPEVSGGRVTGELFF,TGTGCCAGCAGCCCGGAGGTTAGCGGGGGGCGTGTCACCGGGGAGCTGTTTTTT
NA,11,TRBJ1-2,NA,TRBV15,CATTIGYGYTF,TGTGCCACCACCATCGGCTATGGCTACACCTTC
NA,14,TRBJ2-3,NA,TRBV6-1,CASSEGPDPGTQYF,TGTGCCAGCAGTGAAGGTCCTGATCCAGGTACGCAGTATTTT
NA,12,TRBJ2-1,NA,TRBV3-1/TRBV3-2,CASSHKANEQFF,TGTGCCAGCAGCCATAAAGCCAATGAGCAGTTCTTC
few,17,TRBJ1-2,TRBD1,TRBV18,CASSPPGSAGGIYGYTF,TGTGCCAGCTCACCACCGGGGTCCGCAGGGGGCATCTATGGCTACACCTTC
NA,16,TRBJ2-3,NA,TRBV4-1,CASSRTRGWGTDTQYF,TGCGCCAGCAGCCGTACCAGGGGTTGGGGCACAGATACGCAGTATTTT
NA,16,TRBJ1-4,TRBD1,TRBV5-8,CASSLTGTAYNEKLFF,TGTGCCAGCAGCCTAACTGGGACAGCCTATAATGAAAAACTGTTTTTT
NA,15,TRBJ2-5,TRBD2,TRBV19,CASSPVAGMGETQYF,TGTGCCAGTAGTCCCGTAGCGGGGATGGGAGAGACCCAGTACTTC
NA,15,TRBJ1-4,TRBD1,TRBV3-1/TRBV3-2,CASRAPGQKDEKLFF,TGTGCCAGCAGGGCACCGGGACAGAAAGATGAAAAACTGTTTTTT
once,15,TRBJ1-2,NA,TRBV6-7,CASTPGRYWGGGYTF,TGTGCCAGCACCCCGGGACGGTACTGGGGAGGTGGCTACACCTTC
NA,15,TRBJ2-7,TRBD2,TRBV6-5,CASRGNSGGAYEQYF,TGTGCCAGCAGGGGAAATAGCGGGGGGGCCTACGAGCAGTACTTC
NA,16,TRBJ1-3,NA,TRBV19,CASSIKGPEPGNTIYF,TGTGCCAGTAGTATAAAGGGGCCAGAACCTGGAAACACCATATATTTT
NA,16,TRBJ2-3,NA,TRBV5-4,CASSLYVGAATDTQYF,TGTGCCAGCAGCTTATATGTGGGGGCGGCCACAGATACGCAGTATTTT
few,13,TRBJ1-2,NA,TRBV9,CASSVGRTWGYTF,TGTGCCAGCAGCGTAGGGAGGACTTGGGGCTACACCTTC
NA,15,TRBJ1-4,TRBD1,TRBV19,CASSRQGSTNEKLFF,TGTGCCAGTAGTAGACAGGGGTCCACTAATGAAAAACTGTTTTTT
NA,15,TRBJ1-2,NA,TRBV7-9,CASSKARGLLAGYTF,TGTGCCAGCAGCAAGGCCAGGGGATTATTGGCGGGCTACACCTTC
NA,13,TRBJ2-5,NA,TRBV6-6,CASSLQGQETQYF,TGTGCCAGCAGCCTCCAGGGCCAAGAGACCCAGTACTTC
NA,14,TRBJ2-5,NA,TRBV25-1,CASSARDFQETQYF,TGTGCCAGCAGTGCAAGGGACTTCCAAGAGACCCAGTACTTC
NA,14,TRBJ2-7,NA,TRBV30,CAWSVGGATDEQYF,TGTGCCTGGAGTGTAGGAGGGGCGACTGACGAGCAGTACTTC
NA,18,TRBJ1-2,NA,TRBV19,CASSPTPPYRAPTYGYTF,TGTGCCAGTAGCCCCACCCCCCCGTACAGGGCGCCGACCTATGGCTACACCTTC
NA,16,TRBJ1-6,NA,TRBV4-1,CASSPQWSSYNSPLHF,TGCGCCAGCAGCCCTCAGTGGAGCTCCTATAATTCACCCCTCCACTTT
NA,16,TRBJ2-7,NA,TRBV9,CASSPGTGWATYEQYF,TGTGCCAGCAGCCCAGGCACTGGGTGGGCGACCTACGAGCAGTACTTC
NA,16,TRBJ2-3,NA,TRBV7-2,CASSLSRGASTDTQYF,TGTGCCAGCAGTTTGTCTCGGGGGGCAAGCACAGATACGCAGTATTTT
NA,16,TRBJ2-3,NA,TRBV7-8,CASSLRGGIRTDTQYF,TGTGCCAGCAGCTTAAGGGGGGGGATAAGGACAGATACGCAGTATTTT
NA,16,TRBJ2-5,TRBD2,TRBV6-1,CASSGRLAGGQETQYF,TGTGCCAGCAGTGGTCGACTAGCGGGGGGGCAAGAGACCCAGTACTTC
NA,13,TRBJ1-2,TRBD1,TRBV30,CASTGGDLYGYTF,TGTGCCTCTACAGGGGGCGACCTCTATGGCTACACCTTC
NA,14,TRBJ2-7,NA,TRBV6-5,CASNQGFASGEQYF,TGTGCCAGCAACCAGGGTTTTGCTTCAGGCGAGCAGTACTTC
NA,17,TRBJ2-7,NA,TRBV18,CASSPKGPSNRAYEQYF,TGTGCCAGCTCACCAAAGGGGCCGTCGAACCGAGCCTACGAGCAGTACTTC
NA,15,TRBJ2-6,NA,TRBV4-1,CASSQRGAGANVLTF,TGCGCCAGCAGCCAAAGGGGCGCTGGGGCCAACGTCCTGACTTTC
NA,13,TRBJ1-6,NA,TRBV30,CAWRTDQNSPLHF,TGTGCCTGGAGGACAGACCAGAATTCACCCCTCCACTTT
NA,12,TRBJ1-5,NA,TRBV6-5,CATSRDGQPQHF,TGTGCCACTTCGCGGGACGGTCAGCCCCAGCATTTT
NA,16,TRBJ2-5,TRBD2,TRBV27,CASSFGTSGGSETQYF,TGTGCCAGCAGTTTTGGGACTAGCGGGGGGTCAGAGACCCAGTACTTC
NA,17,TRBJ2-7,NA,TRBV10-3,CAISESRLGAGSYEQYF,TGTGCCATCAGTGAGTCGAGGCTGGGGGCAGGATCCTACGAGCAGTACTTC
NA,18,TRBJ2-3,NA,TRBV3-1/TRBV3-2,CASSQEGVALSSTDTQYF,TGTGCCAGCAGCCAAGAAGGGGTGGCACTTTCTAGCACAGATACGCAGTATTTT
NA,12,TRBJ2-3,NA,TRBV7-2,CASSPPADTQYF,TGTGCCAGCAGCCCCCCTGCAGATACGCAGTATTTT
NA,18,TRBJ2-5,NA,TRBV7-9,CASSLPRGGGSIQETQYF,TGTGCCAGCAGCTTGCCTCGGGGCGGGGGCTCCATCCAAGAGACCCAGTACTTC
NA,18,TRBJ1-2,NA,TRBV27,CASSLRENPGTGGGGYTF,TGTGCCAGCAGTTTACGAGAGAACCCCGGGACGGGAGGGGGAGGCTACACCTTC
NA,14,TRBJ1-3,NA,TRBV19,CASSISPPGNTIYF,TGTGCCAGTAGTATTAGCCCGCCCGGAAACACCATATATTTT
NA,13,TRBJ1-1,NA,TRBV29-1,CSVETAMNTEAFF,TGCAGCGTCGAGACAGCCATGAACACTGAAGCTTTCTTT
NA,17,TRBJ2-2,TRBD2,TRBV7-2,CASSPLAGVRGTGELFF,TGTGCCAGCAGCCCACTGGCGGGGGTGCGCGGCACCGGGGAGCTGTTTTTT
NA,15,TRBJ1-2,TRBD1,TRBV9,CASSEATGVSYGYTF,TGTGCCAGCAGCGAAGCGACAGGGGTTTCCTATGGCTACACCTTC
once,15,TRBJ2-5,NA,TRBV18,CASSLTGPGGVTQYF,TGTGCCAGCTCACTTACCGGGCCCGGAGGTGTGACCCAGTACTTC
NA,18,TRBJ2-7,TRBD2,TRBV3-1/TRBV3-2,CASSQALAGPRVLYEQYF,TGTGCCAGCAGCCAAGCGCTAGCGGGTCCCCGGGTACTCTACGAGCAGTACTTC
NA,17,TRBJ2-6,TRBD1,TRBV19,CASTLDRGLIGANVLTF,TGTGCCAGTACCCTTGACAGGGGGCTAATTGGGGCCAACGTCCTGACTTTC
NA,15,TRBJ1-4,NA,TRBV2,CASSESRVANEKLFF,TGTGCCAGCAGTGAGTCCAGGGTGGCTAATGAAAAACTGTTTTTT
NA,14,TRBJ1-4,TRBD1,TRBV29-1,CSVTGGTGSEKLFF,TGCAGCGTTACTGGAGGGACAGGGAGTGAAAAACTGTTTTTT
NA,11,TRBJ1-2,NA,TRBV7-2,CASSLSYGYTF,TGTGCCAGCAGCTTGTCTTATGGCTACACCTTC
NA,16,TRBJ2-2,TRBD2,TRBV28,CATGRGTLSSTGELFF,TGTGCCACTGGGAGGGGTACTCTTTCGAGCACCGGGGAGCTGTTTTTT